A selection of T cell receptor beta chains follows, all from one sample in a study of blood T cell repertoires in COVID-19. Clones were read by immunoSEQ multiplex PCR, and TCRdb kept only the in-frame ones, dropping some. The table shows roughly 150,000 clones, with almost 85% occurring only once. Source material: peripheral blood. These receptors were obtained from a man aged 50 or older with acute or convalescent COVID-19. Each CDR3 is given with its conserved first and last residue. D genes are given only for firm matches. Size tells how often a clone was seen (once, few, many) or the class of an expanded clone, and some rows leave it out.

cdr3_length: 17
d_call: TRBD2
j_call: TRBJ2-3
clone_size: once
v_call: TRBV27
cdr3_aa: CASRGLAGARGTDTQYF
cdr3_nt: TGTGCCAGCAGGGGACTAGCGGGAGCGAGGGGCACAGATACGCAGTATTTT

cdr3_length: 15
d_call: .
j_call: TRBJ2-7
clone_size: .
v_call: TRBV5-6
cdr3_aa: CASSLYREPSYEQYF
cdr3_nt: TGTGCCAGCAGCTTGTACAGGGAGCCCTCCTACGAGCAGTACTTC

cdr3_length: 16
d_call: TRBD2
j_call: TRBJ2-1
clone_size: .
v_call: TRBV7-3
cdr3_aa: CASSTGTSGLLNEQFF
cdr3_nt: TGTGCCAGCAGCACGGGGACTAGCGGTCTCTTGAATGAGCAGTTCTTC

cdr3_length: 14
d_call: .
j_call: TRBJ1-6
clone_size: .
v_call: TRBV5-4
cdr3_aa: CASSLDRNNSPLHF
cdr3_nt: TGTGCCAGCAGCTTGGACAGGAATAATTCACCCCTCCACTTT

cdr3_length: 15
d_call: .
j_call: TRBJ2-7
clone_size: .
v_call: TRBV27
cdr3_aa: CASSYGLQPTYEQYF
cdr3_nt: TGTGCCAGCAGTTACGGACTCCAACCCACCTACGAGCAGTACTTC

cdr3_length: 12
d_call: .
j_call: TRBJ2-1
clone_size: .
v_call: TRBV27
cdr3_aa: CASSLGGNEQFF
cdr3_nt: TGTGCCAGCAGTTTAGGGGGGAATGAGCAGTTCTTC

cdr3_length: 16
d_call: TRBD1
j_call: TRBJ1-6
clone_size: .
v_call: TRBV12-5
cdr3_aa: CASGSRTGGYNSPLHF
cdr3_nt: TGTGCTAGTGGTTCGAGAACAGGGGGCTATAATTCACCCCTCCACTTT

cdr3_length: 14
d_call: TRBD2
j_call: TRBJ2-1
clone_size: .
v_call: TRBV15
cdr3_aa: CATSNVRGGNEQFF
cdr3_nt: TGTGCCACCAGCAATGTGCGCGGGGGCAATGAGCAGTTCTTC

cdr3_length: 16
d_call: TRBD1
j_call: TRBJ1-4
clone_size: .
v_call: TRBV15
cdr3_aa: CATSQDRGMTNEKLFF
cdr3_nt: TGTGCCACCAGCCAGGACAGGGGCATGACTAATGAAAAACTGTTTTTT

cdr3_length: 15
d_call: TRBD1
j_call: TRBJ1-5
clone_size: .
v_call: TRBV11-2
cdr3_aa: CASSRDREGNQPQHF
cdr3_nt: TGTGCCAGCAGCCGAGACAGGGAGGGCAATCAGCCCCAGCATTTT

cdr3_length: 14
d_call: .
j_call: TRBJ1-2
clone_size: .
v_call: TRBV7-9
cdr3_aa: CASSHGQSSGGYTF
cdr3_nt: TGTGCCAGCAGCCATGGACAGAGTTCGGGGGGCTACACCTTC

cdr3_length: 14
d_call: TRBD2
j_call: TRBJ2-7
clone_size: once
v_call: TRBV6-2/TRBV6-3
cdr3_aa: CASSYLSGGYEQYF
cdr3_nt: TGTGCCAGCAGTTACCTTAGCGGGGGCTACGAGCAGTACTTC

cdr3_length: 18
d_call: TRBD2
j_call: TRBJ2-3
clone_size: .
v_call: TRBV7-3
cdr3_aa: CASSLVPSSREFTDTQYF
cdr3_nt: TGTGCCAGCAGCTTAGTCCCCTCTTCGCGGGAGTTCACAGATACGCAGTATTTT

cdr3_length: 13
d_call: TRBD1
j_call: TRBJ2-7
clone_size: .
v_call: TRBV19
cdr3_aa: CASSIGQGHEQYF
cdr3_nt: TGTGCCAGTAGTATAGGACAGGGCCACGAGCAGTACTTC

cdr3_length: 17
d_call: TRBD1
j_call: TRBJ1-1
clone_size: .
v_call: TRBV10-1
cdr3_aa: CASSESMAGGLLKMAFF
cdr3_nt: TGCGCCAGCAGTGAGTCTATGGCAGGGGGCCTACTCAAGATGGCTTTCTTT

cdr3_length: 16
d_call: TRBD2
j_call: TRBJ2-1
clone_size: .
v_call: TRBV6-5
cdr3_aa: CASSYLFSGRLGEQFF
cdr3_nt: TGTGCCAGCAGTTACTTGTTTAGCGGGAGGTTAGGTGAGCAGTTCTTC

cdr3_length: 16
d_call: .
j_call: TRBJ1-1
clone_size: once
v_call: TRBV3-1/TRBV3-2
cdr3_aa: CASSQDRTRGYDEAFF
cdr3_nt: TGTGCCAGCAGCCAAGATAGGACCAGGGGATACGATGAAGCTTTCTTT

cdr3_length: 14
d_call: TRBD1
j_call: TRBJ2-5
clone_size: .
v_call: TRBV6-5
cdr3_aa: CASRDQGAGETQYF
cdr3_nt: TGTGCCAGCAGAGACCAGGGGGCGGGAGAGACCCAGTACTTC

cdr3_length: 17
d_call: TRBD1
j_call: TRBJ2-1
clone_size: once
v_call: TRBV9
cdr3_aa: CASSVHGQVSSYNEQFF
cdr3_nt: TGTGCCAGCAGCGTACACGGACAGGTGAGCTCCTACAATGAGCAGTTCTTC

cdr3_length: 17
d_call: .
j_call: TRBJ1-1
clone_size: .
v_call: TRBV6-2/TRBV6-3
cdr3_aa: CASSTTRDGNIYTEAFF
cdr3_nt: TGTGCCAGCAGCACGACTCGCGACGGGAACATCTACACTGAAGCTTTCTTT

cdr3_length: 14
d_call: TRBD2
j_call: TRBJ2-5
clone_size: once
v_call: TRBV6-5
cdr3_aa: CASHKMGGKETQYF
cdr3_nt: TGTGCCAGCCATAAGATGGGGGGGAAAGAGACCCAGTACTTC

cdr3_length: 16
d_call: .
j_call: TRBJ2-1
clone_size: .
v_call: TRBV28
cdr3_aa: CASDLGAASSYNEQFF
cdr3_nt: TGTGCCAGCGATCTAGGGGCAGCTAGCTCCTACAATGAGCAGTTCTTC

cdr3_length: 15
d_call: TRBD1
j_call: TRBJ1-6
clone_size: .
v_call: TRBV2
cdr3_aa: CASTRDSEIHSPLHF
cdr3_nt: TGTGCCAGCACTCGGGACAGCGAGATTCACTCACCCCTCCACTTT

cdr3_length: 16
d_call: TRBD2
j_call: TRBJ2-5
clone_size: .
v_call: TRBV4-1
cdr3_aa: CASSQDVAGGPGTQYF
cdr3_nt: TGCGCCAGCAGCCAAGATGTAGCGGGGGGGCCAGGGACCCAGTACTTC

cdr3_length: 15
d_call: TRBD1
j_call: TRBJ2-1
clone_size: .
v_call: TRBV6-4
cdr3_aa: CASSDSGQAYNEQFF
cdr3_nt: TGTGCCAGCAGTGACTCCGGACAGGCTTACAATGAGCAGTTCTTC

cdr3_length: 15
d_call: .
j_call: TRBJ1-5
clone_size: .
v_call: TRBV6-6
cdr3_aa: CASSFQEYSNQPQHF
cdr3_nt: TGTGCCAGCAGTTTCCAGGAATATAGCAATCAGCCCCAGCATTTT

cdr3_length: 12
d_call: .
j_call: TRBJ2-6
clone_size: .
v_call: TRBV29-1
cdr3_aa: CSVLSGANVLTF
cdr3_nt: TGCAGCGTCCTCTCTGGGGCCAACGTCCTGACTTTC

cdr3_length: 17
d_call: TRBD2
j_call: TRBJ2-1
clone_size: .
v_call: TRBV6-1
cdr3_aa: CASSVQFSGGGYYEQFF
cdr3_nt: TGTGCCAGCAGTGTTCAGTTTTCCGGGGGGGGCTATTATGAGCAGTTCTTC

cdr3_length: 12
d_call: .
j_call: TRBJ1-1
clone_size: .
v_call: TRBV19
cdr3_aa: CASSRANTEAFF
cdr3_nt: TGTGCCAGTAGTAGGGCGAACACTGAAGCTTTCTTT

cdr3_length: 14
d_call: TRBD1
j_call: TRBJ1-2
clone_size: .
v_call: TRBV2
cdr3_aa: CASSGDRSNYGYTF
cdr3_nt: TGTGCCAGCAGTGGGGACAGATCTAACTATGGCTACACCTTC

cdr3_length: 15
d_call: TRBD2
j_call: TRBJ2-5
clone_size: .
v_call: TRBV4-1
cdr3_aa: CASSQQAGGGETQYF
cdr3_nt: TGCGCCAGCAGCCAGCAAGCGGGAGGAGGTGAGACCCAGTACTTC

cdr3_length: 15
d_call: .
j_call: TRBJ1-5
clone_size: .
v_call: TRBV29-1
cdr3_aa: CSVIESAGVAQPQHF
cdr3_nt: TGCAGCGTCATCGAGAGCGCAGGGGTGGCTCAGCCCCAGCATTTT

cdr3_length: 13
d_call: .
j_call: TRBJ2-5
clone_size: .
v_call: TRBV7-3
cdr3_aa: CASSLGPRETQYF
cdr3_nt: TGTGCCAGCAGCTTGGGCCCCCGAGAGACCCAGTACTTC

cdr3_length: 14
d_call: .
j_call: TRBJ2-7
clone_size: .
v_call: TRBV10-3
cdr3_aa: CAISETGAAYEQYF
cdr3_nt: TGTGCCATCAGTGAAACAGGCGCAGCCTACGAGCAGTACTTC

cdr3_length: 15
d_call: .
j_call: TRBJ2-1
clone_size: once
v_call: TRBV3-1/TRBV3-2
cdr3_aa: CASSQALVSYNEQFF
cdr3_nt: TGTGCCAGCAGCCAAGCACTAGTCTCCTACAATGAGCAGTTCTTC

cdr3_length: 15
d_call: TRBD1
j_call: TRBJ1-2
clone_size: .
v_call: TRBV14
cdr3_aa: CASSPPGQGAGGYTF
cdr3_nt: TGTGCCAGCAGCCCGCCGGGACAGGGGGCCGGTGGCTACACCTTC

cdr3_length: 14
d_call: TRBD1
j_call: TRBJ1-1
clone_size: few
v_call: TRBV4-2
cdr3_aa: CASSPTTGSAEAFF
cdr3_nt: TGTGCCAGCAGCCCAACGACAGGGTCAGCTGAAGCTTTCTTT

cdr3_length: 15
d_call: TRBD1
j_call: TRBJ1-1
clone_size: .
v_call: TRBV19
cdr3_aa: CASSFSDRASPEAFF
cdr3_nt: TGTGCCAGTAGTTTCTCCGACAGGGCTAGCCCCGAAGCTTTCTTT

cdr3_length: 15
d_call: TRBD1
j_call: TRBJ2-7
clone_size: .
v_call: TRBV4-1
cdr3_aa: CASSPFGQGAYEQYF
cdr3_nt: TGCGCCAGCAGCCCGTTCGGGCAGGGGGCTTACGAGCAGTACTTC

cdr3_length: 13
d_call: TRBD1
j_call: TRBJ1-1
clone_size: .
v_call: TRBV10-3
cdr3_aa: CAMRTGEDTEAFF
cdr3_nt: TGTGCCATGAGGACAGGGGAGGACACTGAAGCTTTCTTT

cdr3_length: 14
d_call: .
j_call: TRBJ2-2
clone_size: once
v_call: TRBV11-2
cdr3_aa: CASSATSNTGELFF
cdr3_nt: TGTGCCAGCAGCGCGACATCGAACACCGGGGAGCTGTTTTTT

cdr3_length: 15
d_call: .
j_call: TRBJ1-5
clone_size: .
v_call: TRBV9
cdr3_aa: CASSTTGTLDQPQHF
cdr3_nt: TGTGCCAGCAGCACAACCGGGACTCTAGATCAGCCCCAGCATTTT

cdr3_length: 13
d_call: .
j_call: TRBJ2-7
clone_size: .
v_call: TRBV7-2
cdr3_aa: CASSSGVGYEQYF
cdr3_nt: TGTGCCAGCAGCTCCGGAGTTGGGTACGAGCAGTACTTC

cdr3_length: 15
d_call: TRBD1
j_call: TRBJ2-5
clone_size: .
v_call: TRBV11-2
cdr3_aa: CASSPRQGPQETQYF
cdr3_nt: TGTGCCAGCAGCCCGAGACAGGGCCCACAAGAGACCCAGTACTTC

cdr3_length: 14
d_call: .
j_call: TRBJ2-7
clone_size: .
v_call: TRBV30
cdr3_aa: CAWSLGQRKYEQYF
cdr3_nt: TGTGCCTGGAGTCTTGGACAAAGGAAATACGAGCAGTACTTC